This TCR beta chain was sequenced for a study of control samples from healthy donors and cancer patients. This clone was found once. The germline gives CDR1 SGHAT, CDR2 FQNNGV. Trimming took 2 bases from V and 0 from J; bases not matched to a gene: 4. The CDR3 extends over 16 amino acids. Sequenced by immunoSEQ multiplex PCR; TCRdb stores in-frame clones only, minus some. In the table there are roughly 90,000 clones, roughly four fifths of which are singletons. The rearrangement uses TRBV11-2 and TRBJ2-3; the match to TRBD2 covers 8 bases. The sample comprised blood. The receptor's source is a woman aged 60 to 75 in good health. CDR3 nucleotides: TGTGCCAGCAGCTTATCGGGGGGGGCCAGCACAGATACGCAGTATTTT. The encoded protein is CASSLSGGASTDTQYF. Variable domain in full (rest from reference TRBV11-2 and TRBJ2-3): EAGVAQSPRYKIIEKRQSVAFWCNPISGHATLYWYQQILGQGPKLLIQFQNNGVVDDSQLPKDRFSAERLKGVDSTLKIQPAKLEDSAVYLCASSLSGGASTDTQYFGPGTRLTVL.